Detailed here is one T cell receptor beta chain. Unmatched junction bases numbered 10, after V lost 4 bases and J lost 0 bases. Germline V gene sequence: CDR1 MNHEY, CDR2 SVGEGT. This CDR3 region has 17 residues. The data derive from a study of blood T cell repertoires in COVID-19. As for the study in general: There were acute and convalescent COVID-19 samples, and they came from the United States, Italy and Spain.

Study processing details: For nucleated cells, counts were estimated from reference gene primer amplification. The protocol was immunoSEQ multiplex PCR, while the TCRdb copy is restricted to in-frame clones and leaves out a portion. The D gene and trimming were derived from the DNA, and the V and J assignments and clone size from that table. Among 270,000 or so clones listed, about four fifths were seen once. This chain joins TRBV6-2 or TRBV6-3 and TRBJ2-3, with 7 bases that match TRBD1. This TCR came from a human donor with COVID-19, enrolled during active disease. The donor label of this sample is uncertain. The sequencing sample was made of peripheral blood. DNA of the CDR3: TGTGCCAGCAGTTCAAGGACAGGCGTCACTAGCACAGATACGCAGTATTTT. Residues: CASSSRTGVTSTDTQYF.